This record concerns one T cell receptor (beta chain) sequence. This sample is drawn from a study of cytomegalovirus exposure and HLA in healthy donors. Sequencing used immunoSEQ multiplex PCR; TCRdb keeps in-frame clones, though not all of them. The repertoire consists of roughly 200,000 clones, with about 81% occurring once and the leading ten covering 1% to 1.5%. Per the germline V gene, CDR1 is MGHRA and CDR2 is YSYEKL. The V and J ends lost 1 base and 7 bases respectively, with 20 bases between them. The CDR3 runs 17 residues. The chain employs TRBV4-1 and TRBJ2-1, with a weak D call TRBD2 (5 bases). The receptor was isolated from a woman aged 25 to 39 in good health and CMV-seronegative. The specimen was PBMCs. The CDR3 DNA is TGCGCCAGCAGCCAAGGAGGCGGGCCTAGCCGATTGAATGAGCAGTTCTTC. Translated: CASSQGGGPSRLNEQFF.